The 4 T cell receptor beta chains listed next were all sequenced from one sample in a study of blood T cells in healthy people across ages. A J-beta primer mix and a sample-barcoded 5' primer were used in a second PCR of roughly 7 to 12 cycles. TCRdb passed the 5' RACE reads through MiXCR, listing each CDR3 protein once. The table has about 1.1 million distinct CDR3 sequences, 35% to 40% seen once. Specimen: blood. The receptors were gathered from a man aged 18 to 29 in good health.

CDR3 loop: CASFWGFGTEAFF. CDR3 sequence (DNA): TGTGCCAGTTTTTGGGGTTTCGGCACTGAAGCTTTCTTT. This chain links TRBV7-9 with TRBJ1-1, with D hard to call. The length of the CDR3 is 13 residues. Germline assignment: CDR1 SEHNR and CDR2 FQNEAQ (reference sequence). Trimming took off 9 bases at V and 4 bases at J, with 15 bases between the two ends.

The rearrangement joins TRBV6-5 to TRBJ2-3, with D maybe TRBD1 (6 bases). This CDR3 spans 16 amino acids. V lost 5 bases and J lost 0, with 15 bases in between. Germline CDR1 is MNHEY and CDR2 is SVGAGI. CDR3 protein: CASSPPGQTSTDTQYF. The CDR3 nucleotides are TGTGCCAGCAGTCCGCCGGGACAAACTAGCACAGATACGCAGTATTTT.

The CDR3 is CASRPPYRGRRELFF. CDR3 in DNA: TGCGCCAGCAGACCGCCCTACAGGGGGCGACGGGAGCTGTTTTTT. This sequence joins TRBV5-1 and TRBJ2-2; TRBD1 matches 9 bases. The CDR3 totals 15 residues. Germline V gene data show CDR1 as SGHRS and CDR2 as YFSETQ. Losses at the gene ends were 5 bases for V and 9 bases for J; bases not matched to a gene: 11.

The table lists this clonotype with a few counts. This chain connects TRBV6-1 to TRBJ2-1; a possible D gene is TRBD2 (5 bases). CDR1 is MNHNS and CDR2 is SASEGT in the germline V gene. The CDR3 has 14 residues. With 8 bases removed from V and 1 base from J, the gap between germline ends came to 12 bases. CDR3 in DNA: TGTGCCAGCCGGGAACATAGTTCCTACAATGAGCAGTTCTTC. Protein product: CASREHSSYNEQFF.